The 2 T cell receptor beta chains presented below share a single source sample, sequenced in a study of regulatory T cells in long-lasting Graves disease. Documented time point: persistent/refractory GD, antithyroid drugs over 5 years with positive TRAb. Researchers made the TCR library from RNA that was extracted from PBMCs. iRepertoire HTBI primers and Arm-PCR of CDR3 regions built TCR beta libraries. TCRdb independently ran MiXCR on the multiplex PCR reads; one entry per CDR3 protein. The sample carries some 280,000 distinct CDR3 sequences, more than 20% recorded once. The sequencing here drew on peripheral blood mononuclear cells (PBMCs), taken when the disease was refractory, from a patient treated with antithyroid drugs. The receptors originated from a female donor with Graves disease.

The V and J genes are TRBV11-1 and TRBJ2-2; TRBD1 is a possible D gene (6 bases). Trimming removed 6 bases from V and 5 bases from J, with 16 bases in between. This CDR3 contains 15 residues. Per germline, CDR1 SGHAT and CDR2 FQDESV (reference sequence). Written as DNA, the CDR3 is TGTGCCAGCAGTTCACAGGGAATGCAGACCGGGGAGCTGTTTTTT. The encoded protein is CASSSQGMQTGELFF. The entire variable domain, with the rest obtained from reference TRBV11-1 and TRBJ2-2, is as follows: EAEVAQSPRYKITEKSQAVAFWCDPISGHATLYWYRQILGQGPELLVQFQDESVVDDSQLPKDRFSAERLKGVDSTLKIQPAELGDSAMYLCASSSQGMQTGELFFGEGSRLTVL.

There are many counts of this clonotype. The chain is built from TRBV20-1 and TRBJ1-2; TRBD1 might be the D (6 bases). CDR3 length: 13 residues. Per the germline V gene, CDR1 is DFQATT and CDR2 is SNEGSKA (reference sequence). Trimming removed 3 bases from V and 5 bases from J, with 13 bases in between. The CDR3 loop reads CSASTGQHYGYTF. CDR3 DNA: TGCAGTGCTAGTACCGGACAGCATTATGGCTACACCTTC.